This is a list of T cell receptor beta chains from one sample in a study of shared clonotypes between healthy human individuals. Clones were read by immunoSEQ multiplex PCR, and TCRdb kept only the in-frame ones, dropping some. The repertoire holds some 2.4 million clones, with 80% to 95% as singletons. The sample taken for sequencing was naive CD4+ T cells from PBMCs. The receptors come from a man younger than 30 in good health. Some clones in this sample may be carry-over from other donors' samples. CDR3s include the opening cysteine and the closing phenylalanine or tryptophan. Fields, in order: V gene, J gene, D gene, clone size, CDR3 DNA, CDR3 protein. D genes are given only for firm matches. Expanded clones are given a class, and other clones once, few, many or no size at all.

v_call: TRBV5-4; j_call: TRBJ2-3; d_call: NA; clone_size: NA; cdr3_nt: TGTGCCAGCAGGGTTGGGGGAATTACAGTCACAGATACGCAGTATTTT; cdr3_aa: CASRVGGITVTDTQYF
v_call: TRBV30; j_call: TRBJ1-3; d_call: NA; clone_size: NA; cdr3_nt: TGTGCCTGGAGTACATCCGCTGGAAACACCATATATTTT; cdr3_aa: CAWSTSAGNTIYF
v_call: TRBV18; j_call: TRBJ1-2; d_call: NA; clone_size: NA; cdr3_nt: TGTGCCAGCTCACCATCGGGGGATGGCTACACCTTC; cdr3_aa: CASSPSGDGYTF
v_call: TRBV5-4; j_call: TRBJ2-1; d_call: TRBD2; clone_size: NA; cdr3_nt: TGTGCCAGCAGTTCGTACCGAGCGGGAGGGGACAATGAGCAGTTCTTC; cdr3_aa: CASSSYRAGGDNEQFF
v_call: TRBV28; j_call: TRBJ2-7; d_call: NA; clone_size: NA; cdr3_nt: TGTGCCAGCAACGGCGGCTACGAGCAGTACTTC; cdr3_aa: CASNGGYEQYF
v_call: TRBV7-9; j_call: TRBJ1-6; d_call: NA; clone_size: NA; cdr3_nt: TGTGCCAGCAGCCGGACTACAGGGCTCGGCTCCTATAATTCACCCCTCCACTTT; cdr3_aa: CASSRTTGLGSYNSPLHF
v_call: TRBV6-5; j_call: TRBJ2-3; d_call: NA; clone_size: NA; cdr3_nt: TGTGCCAGCAGTTACTCCCAGGGGGGGACGCAGTATTTT; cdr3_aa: CASSYSQGGTQYF
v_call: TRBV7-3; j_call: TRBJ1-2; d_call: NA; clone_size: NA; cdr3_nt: TGTGCCAGCAGCTCTTCGGGCGATAACTATGGCTACACCTTC; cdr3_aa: CASSSSGDNYGYTF
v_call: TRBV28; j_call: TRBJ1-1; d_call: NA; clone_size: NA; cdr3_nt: TGTGCCAGCAGTTTGGCCGGACAGTATGAAGCTTTCTTT; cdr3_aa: CASSLAGQYEAFF
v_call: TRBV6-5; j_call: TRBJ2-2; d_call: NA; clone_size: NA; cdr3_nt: TGTGCCAGCAGCAGGGGACCGACCAACACCGGGGAGCTGTTTTTT; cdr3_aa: CASSRGPTNTGELFF
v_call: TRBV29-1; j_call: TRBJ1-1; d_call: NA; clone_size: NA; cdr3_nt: TGCAGCTCCTCAGGGAGGGCCACTGAAGCTTTCTTT; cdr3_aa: CSSSGRATEAFF
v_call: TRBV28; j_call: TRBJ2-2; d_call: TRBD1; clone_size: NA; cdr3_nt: TGTGCCAGCAGTGGCTTGGGGGACAGGGCCAGAGAGGAGCTGTTTTTT; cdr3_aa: CASSGLGDRAREELFF
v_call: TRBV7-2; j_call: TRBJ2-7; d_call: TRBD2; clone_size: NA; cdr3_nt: TGTGCCAGCAGCGTGGGACTAGCGGGAGAGGACGAGCAGTACTTC; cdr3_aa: CASSVGLAGEDEQYF
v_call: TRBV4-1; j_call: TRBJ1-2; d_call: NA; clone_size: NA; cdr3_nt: TGCGCCAGCAGCCAAGATAGGGGATTCGGCTATGGCTACACCTTC; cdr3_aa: CASSQDRGFGYGYTF
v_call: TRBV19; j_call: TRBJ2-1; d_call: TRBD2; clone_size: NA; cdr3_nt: TGTGCCAGTAGTATTCTAGCGGCCTCCTACAATGAGCAGTTCTTC; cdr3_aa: CASSILAASYNEQFF
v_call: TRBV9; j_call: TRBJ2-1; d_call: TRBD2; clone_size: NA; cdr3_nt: TGTGCCAGCAGCGTAGTGCTAGCGGGGGATATCGATGAGCAGTTCTTC; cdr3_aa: CASSVVLAGDIDEQFF
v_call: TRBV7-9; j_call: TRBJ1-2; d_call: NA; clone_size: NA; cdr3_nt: TGTGCCAGCAGCTTAGCAGGGGATTCTGGCTACACCTTC; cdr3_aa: CASSLAGDSGYTF
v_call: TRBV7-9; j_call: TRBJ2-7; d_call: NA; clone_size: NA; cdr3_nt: TGTGCCAGCAGCTTAGCGGGCACCAAGGGCGAGCAGTACTTC; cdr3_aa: CASSLAGTKGEQYF
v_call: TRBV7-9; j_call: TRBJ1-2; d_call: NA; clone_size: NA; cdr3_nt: TGTGCCAGCAGCTTAGCCCGCCCCCAGCGAGGGAACTATGGCTACACCTTC; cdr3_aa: CASSLARPQRGNYGYTF
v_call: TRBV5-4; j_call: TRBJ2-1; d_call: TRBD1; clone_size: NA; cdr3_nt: TGTGCCAGCAGCTTGCCGTTTGGGGGACAGGGTGGCAATGAGCAGTTCTTC; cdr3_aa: CASSLPFGGQGGNEQFF
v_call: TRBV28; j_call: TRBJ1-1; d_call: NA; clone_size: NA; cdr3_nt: TGTGCCAGCAGTCTTGGACAGCAGAACACTGAAGCTTTCTTT; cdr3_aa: CASSLGQQNTEAFF
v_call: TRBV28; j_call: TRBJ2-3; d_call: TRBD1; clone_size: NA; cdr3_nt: TGTGCCAGCAGTCTACTCCCGGGACAGGGCACAGATACGCAGTATTTT; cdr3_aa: CASSLLPGQGTDTQYF
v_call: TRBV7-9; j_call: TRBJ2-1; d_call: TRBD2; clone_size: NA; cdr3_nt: TGTGCCAGCAGCTGGTTAGCGGGGACGGACTACAATGAGCAGTTCTTC; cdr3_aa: CASSWLAGTDYNEQFF
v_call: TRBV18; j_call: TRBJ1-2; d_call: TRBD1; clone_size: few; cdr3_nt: TGTGCCAGCTCACCACCGGGACAGGGGCTCCATGGCTACACCTTC; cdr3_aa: CASSPPGQGLHGYTF
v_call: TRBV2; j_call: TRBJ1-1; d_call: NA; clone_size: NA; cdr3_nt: TGTGCCGGGCGGCGGGACATGAACACTGAAGCTTTCTTT; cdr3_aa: CAGRRDMNTEAFF
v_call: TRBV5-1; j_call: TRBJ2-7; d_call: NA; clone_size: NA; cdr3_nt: TGCGCCAGCAGCTTAGCTTCGCGACGAGTAGGCGAGCAGTACTTC; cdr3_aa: CASSLASRRVGEQYF
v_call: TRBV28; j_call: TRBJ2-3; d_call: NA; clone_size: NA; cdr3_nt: TGTGCCAGCAACCTAGAATTTGGGGGAAAGAAAAACACAGATACGCAGTATTTT; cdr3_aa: CASNLEFGGKKNTDTQYF
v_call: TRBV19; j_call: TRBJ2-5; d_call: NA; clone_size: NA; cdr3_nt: TGTGCCAGTAGTATAGCCCGGGGCAGCCAAGAGACCCAGTACTTC; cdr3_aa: CASSIARGSQETQYF